The sequence of this T cell receptor beta chain was determined in a study of blood T cell repertoires in COVID-19. Background on the study: Sample material is recorded as cDNA or gDNA derived from T cells, B-cell-depleted T cells, or PBMCs.

In the source study's methods: Counts of nucleated cells, estimated from reference gene primer amplification, were obtained. Clones were sequenced by immunoSEQ multiplex PCR, and TCRdb holds only the in-frame ones, with some missing. V and J calls and clone size are copied from that table; D and trimming were computed from the DNA. The sample lists 250,000 or so clones, 70% to 85% seen once, with around 3.4% in the top ten. Material for sequencing was peripheral blood. This clonotype was sampled from a woman older than 75 with acute or convalescent COVID-19.

The chain's CDR3 is CASRLIATNEKLFF. The CDR3 DNA follows: TGTGCCAGCAGACTAATTGCAACTAATGAAAAACTGTTTTTT. V is TRBV2 and J is TRBJ1-4; D call uncertain. Germline V gene lookup returns CDR1 SNHLY and CDR2 FYNNEI. The CDR3 spans 14 residues. Deletions cut 6 bases from V and 0 bases from J, with 8 bases between. Full variable domain (remainder filled in from reference TRBV2 and TRBJ1-4): EPEVTQTPSHQVTQMGQEVILRCVPISNHLYFYWYRQILGQKVEFLVSFYNNEISEKSEIFDDQFSVERPDGSNFTLKIRSTKLEDSAMYFCASRLIATNEKLFFGSGTQLSVL.